A single sample gave rise to the 11 T cell receptor beta chains below, sequenced in a study of T cell repertoires in cytomegalovirus infection. TCRdb redid the calling of the reads with MiXCR, one entry per CDR3 protein. The repertoire includes approximately 180,000 distinct CDR3 sequences, about a sixth of them detected once, and less than 25% sits in the top ten. The sample was CD8+ T cells from PBMCs. The origin of the receptors is a human donor in good health (CMV status not recorded). Some clones in this sample may be carry-over from other donors' samples.

This clonotype occurred a few times. The rearrangement uses TRBV7-9 and TRBJ1-6; D gene uncertain. The V and J ends lost 1 base and 8 bases respectively, with 12 bases between them. There are 15 residues in the CDR3. CDR1 SEHNR and CDR2 FQNEAQ come from the germline V gene (reference sequence). CDR3 sequence reads: CASSLVGVPHSPLHF. DNA of the CDR3: TGTGCCAGCAGCTTAGTCGGGGTCCCACATTCACCCCTCCACTTT.

This clonotype was recorded at least ten times. The genes are TRBV6-6 and TRBJ2-7; D possibly corresponds to TRBD1 (6 bases). V was shortened by 7 bases and J by 3 bases, with 19 bases between the two germline ends. The CDR3 is 15 residues long. CDR1 is MNHNY, CDR2 SVGAGI, per germline (reference sequence). Here the CDR3 DNA reads TGTGCCAGCACCAAAACCGGGCAGGGGAACTACGAGCAGTACTTC. Its translation is CASTKTGQGNYEQYF.

This clonotype was seen more than once but under ten times. V and J are TRBV6-6 and TRBJ1-4; D remains ambiguous. This CDR3 has 18 residues. The germline gives CDR1 MNHNY, CDR2 SVGAGI (reference sequence). Trimming shortened V by 6 bases and J by 1 base, and 21 bases separated the two germline ends. The CDR3 sequence: CASRTLSGNDETNEKLFF. The CDR3 DNA reads as TGTGCCAGCAGAACCCTCAGCGGGAACGACGAAACTAATGAAAAACTGTTTTTT.

This clonotype was seen a few times. The chain recombines TRBV11-2 with TRBJ1-1; the D is unclear. V lost 1 base and J lost 0, with 12 bases in between. CDR1 is SGHAT and CDR2 is FQNNGV in the germline V gene. CDR3 length: 16 amino acids. The DNA for the CDR3 is TGTGCCAGCAGCTTAGCGGCAGCCGGGGTGAACACTGAAGCTTTCTTT. This gives the protein CASSLAAAGVNTEAFF.

The chain couples TRBV28 to TRBJ2-3; the match to TRBD1 covers 9 bases. This CDR3 is 14 amino acids long. Germline trimming cut 1 base from V and 5 bases from J; bases unmatched to any gene: 1. CDR1 is MDHEN, CDR2 SYDVKM, per germline. CDR3 DNA: TGTGCCAGCAGTTTATCGGACAGGGGAGATACGCAGTATTTT. This sequence encodes CASSLSDRGDTQYF.

This clonotype has just a few counts. The chain uses TRBV29-1 and TRBJ2-7, with D possibly being TRBD1 (6 bases). V lost 0 bases to trimming and J lost 5 bases, with 14 bases between them. CDR1 SQVTM and CDR2 ANQGSEA come from the germline V gene. The CDR3 has 14 residues. This CDR3 is CSVEDRRGNHEQYF. CDR3 nucleotides: TGCAGCGTTGAAGATCGTAGGGGGAACCACGAGCAGTACTTC.

This rearrangement joins TRBV15 to TRBJ2-7; no reliable D call. V lost 0 bases, J lost 5 bases, and 11 bases lay in between. Germline V CDR1 and CDR2: LNHNV, YYDKDF (reference sequence). This CDR3 is 14 amino acids long. CDR3 residues: CATSRDLGLNEQYF. The CDR3 DNA reads as TGTGCCACCAGCAGAGATCTTGGATTGAACGAGCAGTACTTC.

This clonotype has a count of ten or more. The gene calls are TRBV7-9 and TRBJ1-4; D is possibly TRBD1 (6 bases). This CDR3 has 18 residues. Germline assignment: CDR1 SEHNR and CDR2 FQNEAQ (reference sequence). The V gene lost 3 bases and the J gene lost 4 bases, with 21 bases spanning the gap. The CDR3 DNA follows: TGTGCCAGCAGCTTGGGATGGGACACCAGGTCGGATAATGAAAAACTGTTTTTT. It specifies CASSLGWDTRSDNEKLFF.

The chain uses TRBV7-2 and TRBJ1-2, with D possibly TRBD1 on 5 matching bases. From germline, CDR1 is SGHTA and CDR2 FQGNSA. V gave up 7 bases and J gave up 8 bases, with 17 bases separating them. The CDR3 runs 13 residues. This CDR3 is CASTYSEGHGYTF. In DNA form, the CDR3 reads TGTGCCAGCACCTATTCGGAGGGGCACGGCTACACCTTC.

This clonotype was observed a few times. This chain joins TRBV10-2 and TRBJ2-1, with 9 bases fitting TRBD2. Germline lookup yields CDR1 WSHSY and CDR2 SAAADI. J lost 7 bases, V lost 0 bases, and 7 bases had no gene match. The CDR3 runs 16 residues. The CDR3 loop reads CASSESGGGGANEQFF. The CDR3 DNA reads as TGCGCCAGCAGTGAGTCGGGAGGCGGGGGGGCGAATGAGCAGTTCTTC.

This rearrangement joins TRBV6-2 or TRBV6-3 to TRBJ2-1; D is possibly TRBD2 (6 bases). This CDR3 contains 16 residues. The germline V gene has CDR1 MNHEY and CDR2 SVGEGT. V was shortened by 0 bases and J by 7 bases, with 16 bases between the two germline ends. CDR3 residues: CASSYSIGGRRNEQFF. The CDR3 DNA follows: TGTGCCAGCAGTTACTCAATTGGGGGGAGAAGGAATGAGCAGTTCTTC.